This passage covers 20 T cell receptor beta chains from one sample sequenced in a study of blood T cells in healthy people across ages. The authors ran a second PCR of about 6 to 11 cycles using a sample-barcoded 5' primer and a J-beta primer mix. TCRdb independently ran MiXCR on the 5' RACE reads; one entry per CDR3 protein. The sample lists 500,000 to 650,000 distinct CDR3 sequences; about 27% were seen once. The same specimen was also included in a second study, on T cells of mothers and their children.

Input material: blood. The source is a boy aged 2 to 10 in good health.

This clonotype was seen ten or more times. V is TRBV27 and J is TRBJ2-7; D remains unclear. The CDR3 spans 11 residues. V was cut by 6 bases and J by 3 bases, with 6 bases left in between. The germline gives CDR1 MNHEY, CDR2 SMNVEV (reference sequence). The CDR3 coding sequence is TGTGCCAGCAGCTCGGGCTACGAGCAGTACTTC. It specifies CASSSGYEQYF.

CDR3 DNA: TGTGCCAGCAGCCGCAACTCCGGGACAGGGGGGTATGAGCAGTTCTTC. Translation gives CASSRNSGTGGYEQFF. The chain is built from TRBV27 and TRBJ2-1, with 11 bases aligning to TRBD1. Germline V gene data show CDR1 as MNHEY and CDR2 as SMNVEV (reference sequence). The junction had 12 bases not matched to a gene; V was cut back by 6 bases and J by 8 bases. This CDR3 has 16 amino acids.

J is TRBJ2-5 and V is TRBV6-6, with 7 bases lining up with TRBD2. Germline CDR1 is MNHNY and CDR2 is SVGAGI (reference sequence). V gave up 7 bases and J gave up 5 bases; unmatched junction bases: 7. CDR3 length equals 13 residues. CDR3 loop: CASKSRRGETQYF. The CDR3 nucleotides read TGTGCCAGCAAGTCAAGGCGGGGGGAGACCCAGTACTTC.

V and J are TRBV2 and TRBJ1-2; 7 nucleotides align to TRBD1. Looked up from germline, CDR1 is SNHLY and CDR2 is FYNNEI. V dropped 4 bases and J dropped 7; count of bases not matched to a gene: 6. This CDR3 is 13 amino acids long. DNA of the CDR3: TGTGCCAGCAGTGTTGGGCAGGGGGTTGGCTACACCTTC. Protein: CASSVGQGVGYTF.

At least ten counts were recorded for this clonotype. The chain couples TRBV12-3 or TRBV12-4 to TRBJ1-2, with 10 positions matching TRBD1. CDR3 size: 13 residues. Trimming at V came to 7 bases and at J to 6 bases, leaving 5 bases not matched to a gene. Here the CDR3 reads CASIRDRGDGYTF. CDR3 coding DNA: TGTGCCAGCATCCGGGACAGGGGTGATGGCTACACCTTC.

The rearrangement joins TRBV10-3 to TRBJ2-7; 10 positions agree with TRBD2. The DNA end is more similar to TRBJ2-1, so the J call may be wrong. Germline CDR1 and CDR2: ENHRY and SYGVKD. The CDR3 has 16 residues. The CDR3 coding sequence is TGTGCCATCAGTGAGTCGGCTAGCGGGAGACCCAATGAGCAGTTCTTC. This encodes CAISESASGRPNEQFF.

The chain combines TRBV14 with TRBJ1-2; D is perhaps TRBD1 (6 bases). The V gene lost 2 bases and the J gene lost 7 bases, with 17 bases spanning the gap. CDR1 is SGHDN and CDR2 is FVKESK in the germline V gene. The CDR3 has 15 amino acids. The CDR3 bases are TGTGCCAGCAGCCAATTCCTTCGGGGGGGCGGTGGCTACACCTTC. The encoded protein is CASSQFLRGGGGYTF.

This clonotype occurred a few times. A junction boundary mismatches the germline segment, possibly from a read error. The rearrangement links TRBV12-3 or TRBV12-4 to TRBJ1-3; no definite D call. CDR3 size: 16 residues. The CDR3: CAGSFWSGRPGNTIYF. The CDR3 region has the DNA TGTGCCGGCAGTTTTTGGTCAGGCCGCCCTGGAAACACCATATATTTT.

This clonotype came up a few times. V is TRBV20-1 and J is TRBJ2-5; 7 bases agree with TRBD2. The germline V gene encodes CDR1 DFQATT and CDR2 SNEGSKA (reference sequence). Trimming removed 0 bases from V and 4 bases from J; junction bases left unmatched: 8. The CDR3 is 15 amino acids. This CDR3 reads CSARDVGGPLETQYF. The DNA for the CDR3 is TGCAGTGCTAGAGATGTGGGAGGGCCTCTAGAGACCCAGTACTTC.

Only a few counts were recorded for this clonotype. V gene TRBV29-1 combines with J gene TRBJ2-5, with 8 bases identical to TRBD1. The last part of the DNA fits TRBJ2-7 better; the J call may be wrong. From germline, CDR1 is SQVTM and CDR2 ANQGSEA. The CDR3 length is 13 residues. The DNA for the CDR3 is TGCAGCGTGGAGGGACAGGAGAGGCACGAGCAGTACTTC. This gives the protein CSVEGQERHEQYF.

This chain links TRBV29-1 with TRBJ2-1; 8 positions match TRBD1. V dropped 6 bases and J dropped 5; count of bases not matched to a gene: 6. CDR3 length: 13 amino acids. In germline, CDR1 is SQVTM, CDR2 ANQGSEA. The CDR3 nucleotides are TGCAGCGTCGAGCAGGGGGCGGACAATGAGCAGTTCTTC. Amino acids: CSVEQGADNEQFF.

This chain connects TRBV5-8 to TRBJ2-1; tentatively, D is TRBD1 or TRBD2 (5 bases each). V shed 0 bases and J shed 3 bases, with 13 bases lying between them. The CDR3 length is 16 residues. Germline loops: CDR1 SGHTS, CDR2 YDEGEE. The CDR3 sequence: CASSLGGAPDYNEQFF. In DNA form, the CDR3 reads TGTGCCAGCAGCTTGGGAGGGGCTCCTGACTACAATGAGCAGTTCTTC.

This chain links TRBV6-5 with TRBJ2-7, with 8 bases identical to TRBD1. CDR3 size: 19 residues. Per the germline V gene, CDR1 is MNHEY and CDR2 is SVGAGI. The V and J ends lost 2 bases and 0 bases, in that order; junction bases with no gene match: 15. The CDR3 nucleotides read TGTGCCAGCAGTTACGCGGCCGGGACAGGAGGCGGAAGCTCCTACGAGCAGTACTTC. Protein sequence: CASSYAAGTGGGSSYEQYF.

This clonotype appeared many times. The V call is TRBV20-1, the J call TRBJ1-1, with 10 bases matching TRBD1. The V gene end was trimmed by 6 bases and the J gene end by 6 bases; junction bases not matched to a gene: 7. Per germline, CDR1 DFQATT and CDR2 SNEGSKA (reference sequence). The CDR3 length is 13 residues. The CDR3 is CSASGTGDAEAFF. The CDR3 nucleotides read TGCAGTGCCTCCGGGACAGGGGACGCTGAAGCTTTCTTT.

This clonotype has just a few counts. The chain carries TRBV29-1 and TRBJ1-2; D is uncertain. The CDR3 totals 11 residues. Germline CDR1 is SQVTM and CDR2 is ANQGSEA. Deletions cut 3 bases from V and 8 bases from J, with 10 bases between. The CDR3 sequence is CSVDSVAGYTF. CDR3 bases: TGCAGCGTTGACTCAGTCGCCGGCTACACCTTC.

The rearrangement joins TRBV3-1 to TRBJ2-4; D unclear. The CDR3 runs 14 residues. Trimming pared 0 bases from V and 9 bases from J, leaving 12 bases between. CDR1 LGHDT and CDR2 YNNKEL come from the germline V gene (reference sequence). This CDR3 is CASSQDGSASIQYF. The CDR3 DNA follows: TGTGCCAGCAGCCAAGACGGAAGTGCGAGCATTCAGTACTTC.

This clonotype was counted a few times. The chain couples TRBV12-3 or TRBV12-4 to TRBJ1-2; 9 bases agree with TRBD1. The CDR3 sequence is 12 residues long. J gave up 7 bases and V 6 bases, and 3 bases lay outside the gene matches. CDR3 loop: CASRQGAAGYTF. For the CDR3, the DNA is TGTGCCAGCAGACAGGGGGCGGCTGGCTACACCTTC.

The chain employs TRBV7-8 and TRBJ1-2; D is ambiguous. The V end lost 2 bases, the J end lost 8 bases, and 12 bases lay between the germline ends. Germline values: CDR1 SGHVS, CDR2 FQNEAQ. This CDR3 is built from 13 residues. The CDR3: CASSLRRSRGYTF. The DNA for the CDR3 is TGTGCCAGCAGCTTACGACGGTCCCGGGGCTACACCTTC.

The table lists this clonotype with many counts. This chain connects TRBV7-2 to TRBJ2-5, with 10 bases lining up with TRBD2. This CDR3 comprises 14 residues. J was trimmed by 7 bases and V by 5 bases; bases with no gene match: 7. The germline gives CDR1 SGHTA, CDR2 FQGNSA. Here the CDR3 reads CASSPLASGRTQYF. The CDR3, as DNA: TGTGCCAGCAGCCCTCTGGCTAGCGGGAGGACCCAGTACTTC.

The table lists this clonotype with a few counts. J is TRBJ2-7 and V is TRBV7-9; no clear D gene. Trimming left V 1 base short and J 3 bases short, with 10 bases between. The germline CDR1 and CDR2 sequences are SEHNR and FQNEAQ (reference sequence). This CDR3 is built from 14 residues. The CDR3 spells CASSLGNQVYEQYF. The CDR3 coding sequence is TGTGCCAGCAGCTTAGGTAACCAGGTCTACGAGCAGTACTTC. Together with reference TRBV7-9 and TRBJ2-7, the CDR3 gives the full variable domain: DTGVSQNPRHKITKRGQNVTFRCDPISEHNRLYWYRQTLGQGPEFLTYFQNEAQLEKSRLLSDRFSAERPKGSFSTLEIQRTEQGDSAMYLCASSLGNQVYEQYFGPGTRLTVT.